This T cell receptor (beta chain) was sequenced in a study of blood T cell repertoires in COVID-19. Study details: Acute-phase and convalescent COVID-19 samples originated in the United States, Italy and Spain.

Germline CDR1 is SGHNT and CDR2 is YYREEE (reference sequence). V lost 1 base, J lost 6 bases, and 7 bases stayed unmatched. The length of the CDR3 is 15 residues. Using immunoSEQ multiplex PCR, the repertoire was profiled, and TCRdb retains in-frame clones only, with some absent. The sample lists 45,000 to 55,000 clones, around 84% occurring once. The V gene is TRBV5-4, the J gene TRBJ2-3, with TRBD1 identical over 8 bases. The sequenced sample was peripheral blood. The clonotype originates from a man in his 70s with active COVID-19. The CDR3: CASSLYTGGTDTQYF. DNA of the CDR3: TGTGCCAGCAGCTTGTACACAGGGGGTACGGATACGCAGTATTTT. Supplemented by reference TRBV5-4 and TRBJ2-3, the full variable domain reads ETGVTQSPTHLIKTRGQQVTLRCSSQSGHNTVSWYQQALGQGPQFIFQYYREEENGRGNFPPRFSGLQFPNYSSELNVNALELDDSALYLCASSLYTGGTDTQYFGPGTRLTVL.